This TCR beta chain was sequenced during a study of cytomegalovirus exposure and HLA in healthy donors (dated by TCRdb to about 2017). Context from the whole study: An earlier analysis of approximately 600 of the donors reported roughly 270 Gb of sequence data and roughly 110 million unique TCR beta sequences from about 200 million T cells. Roughly 290 gigabases of sequencing data and tens of millions of unique TCR sequences made up an early release that covered some 640 HLA-typed donors. Of the roughly 400 genotyped donors, 70% to 90% were placed in the genetic ancestry cluster associated with self-reported Caucasian donors. The study aimed to test whether signatures of past pathogen exposure could be identified by cataloging public T cell receptors. The study used immunosequencing to profile the T cell repertoires of more than 650 subjects and linked those repertoires to cytomegalovirus serostatus. Along with the roughly 670-subject first cohort, a separate validation cohort of over 90 different subjects was used. The study combined high-throughput TCR immunosequencing, statistical association of individual TCRs with disease status, and machine learning to predict cytomegalovirus infection status. A later analysis re-analyzed previously published TCR beta repertoires from roughly 690 donors and added high-resolution HLA genotyping to study TCR occurrence patterns. In the later analysis, no new phenotypic data were used to find candidate immune exposures; instead, reliance was placed on TCR beta sequences and their occurrence across donors. In an earlier analysis of several hundred of the donors, high-throughput TCR beta sequencing was used to judge whether each TCR beta V gene segment behaved as functional or pseudogenic. Donor age, sex, ethnicity and CMV serostatus were compiled alongside the repertoire data. A later genetic analysis used genome-wide SNP genotypes for about 55% of the 666 donors, treating that subset as a discovery cohort. Every repertoire in the discovery cohort had been generated on one and the same sequencing platform. HLA typing covered class I and class II loci at four-digit resolution. The number of typed donors differed by locus: about 620-640 for A, B, C, DRB1 and DQB1; some 540 for DQA1; 606 for DPA1; and 400 to 480 for DPB1. Because of strong linkage in the cohort, four or five DR-DQ haplotypes were treated as single units for association and clustering. Across around 400 genotyped donors of the cohort, an average of roughly 250,000 unique TCR beta nucleotide sequences per donor were sequenced, and around 19% of those sequences were non-productive.

The CDR3 runs 16 amino acids, cysteine and phenylalanine included. Only the CDR3 DNA stays, 48 bases, in frame from base 1. As encoded in the germline V gene, CDR1 is SGHTA while CDR2 is FQGNSA. Trimming leaves V shorter by 4 bases and J shorter by 1 base, with the junction holding 6 bases beyond the gene matches. The cohort consisted of 600 to 750 healthy bone marrow donors. At the time of sampling, every cohort member was nominally healthy, though immune exposures that went unrecorded were likely present. The donor was CMV seronegative and belonged to the group of 350 or so seronegative cohort members. Each donor provided a peripheral blood sample, and peripheral blood mononuclear cells were used for TCR beta sequencing. Genomic DNA was extracted from the blood cell samples with the Qiagen DNeasy Blood Extraction Kit. Here is what the overall study found, with its caveats: According to a later analysis, most CMV-associated TCR beta chains appeared to be HLA-restricted, and the HLA associations seemed to be driven largely by CMV exposure. Assigning TCR associations to individual alleles was difficult when HLA alleles, especially DR and DQ, strongly co-occurred. A cluster of highly shared sequence variants was judged likely to represent a technical artifact of the sequencing pipeline. Broadly in line with IMGT annotations, most TCR beta V segments showed up in productive rearrangements about 87% or about 30% of the time in an earlier analysis of 587 of the donors. The classifier was reported to diagnose cytomegalovirus status with high specificity and sensitivity in both the original and validation cohorts. Most TCR sequences were seen in very few donors, while some public TCRs were found in many individuals. The authors suggested that the approach could potentially be extended to other disease states and immunological phenotypes. At a false discovery rate of 0.05, a later analysis linked roughly 17,000 TCR beta sequences to specific HLA alleles. Because some donors lacked HLA typing at each locus, the association tests relied only on the typed subset. Because counts were too low, about 18 rarely observed V segments, including chromosome 9 orphons, were excluded from the earlier analysis of 587 of the donors. The presence/absence analyses assumed that sequencing depth was roughly uniform across donors, and that assumption may not be true. In vitro tests confirmed that a few of the cytomegalovirus-associated TCR beta chains recognize cytomegalovirus antigens. For the cohort, immune exposure information was limited to CMV serostatus. A later analysis reported that several top co-occurrence clusters appeared linked to parvovirus B19, influenza, CMV and Epstein-Barr virus. A later genetic analysis associated a missense DCLRE1C variant with V-gene and J-gene trimming of TCR beta chains, and an independent cohort replicated the association. In this cohort, only TCR beta chains were sequenced, and detectable features were limited by the absence of alpha or paired-chain data. Compared with the approximately 700-donor mean, donors in an Asian-associated ancestry cluster had fewer N-insertions in productive TCRs, according to a later genetic analysis. A further reported finding was that TCR beta sequences accurately predicted the HLA-A and HLA-B alleles for most subjects in the first cohort. The 87-base-pair reads could not distinguish some IMGT-functional V segments, including TRBV6-2 and TRBV6-3, so those segments were excluded. In a later analysis, HLA-associated TCR beta chains showed more clonal expansion and lower generation probabilities than non-associated chains that were equally common. Correlated functional status among segregating V segments might be attributable to linkage disequilibrium, but an unknown experimental factor could not be ruled out. A later analysis found that TCR association rates varied across HLA loci, with DRB1 alleles showing the most associated TCRs and HLA-C alleles the fewest. The study gave a list of about 150 TCR beta chains associated with cytomegalovirus.

To note about this clone: There is no known antigen for this receptor. Base qualities are not at hand, and no much larger clone is one base apart.

Library preparation employed the immunoSEQ multiplex PCR assay. For the multiplex PCR, a mixture combining 60 forward primers for TCR Vbeta segments and 13 reverse primers for TCR Jbeta segments was used. Amplification of the CDR3 region of rearranged TCR beta genes was performed with a multiplex PCR assay on genomic DNA. The amplified TCR beta libraries were sequenced on the Illumina HiSeq System as 87-base-pair reads. In the authors' own workflow: A later analysis counted about 82 million unique TCR beta chains across the 550 to 750 repertoires, and 10 million to 12 million of these chains were shared by at least two donors. A nearest-neighbor algorithm error-corrected the raw reads and collapsed the reads into unique sequences, merging closely related sequences to remove PCR and sequencing errors. V, D and J gene segments were assigned by aligning CDR3 sequences to IMGT reference sequences. For a sequence to be retained, at least a six-nucleotide match to both a V gene segment and a J gene segment was required. Rearrangements were called productive when the CDR3 lacked stop codons and stayed in frame with V and J; all others were non-productive. CDR3 was defined according to IMGT convention as the region running from the second conserved V-encoded cysteine to the conserved J-encoded phenylalanine. The earlier analysis of 587 of the donors excluded sequences that lacked an unambiguous match to a single V gene segment. An earlier analysis of approximately 590 of the donors called V segments functional above 56.7% productive rearrangements and segregating when the between-donor standard deviation exceeded 5%. A statistical classification framework was built for diagnosing cytomegalovirus status from the catalog of TCR beta chain sequences. In a later analysis, TCR nucleotide sequences were compared against IMGT/GENE-DB human TR gene sequences so that V and J genes could be assigned. A later analysis assigned CDR3 sequences and most-parsimonious VDJ recombination scenarios with the TCRdist pipeline. In a later analysis, every TCR beta chain was defined by the combination of its CDR3 amino acid sequence and its V-gene family, and reads without a unique V-gene family were dropped. As a way to deal with suspected cross-contamination and a sequencing artifact, a later analysis dropped approximately 590 nucleotide sequences that were highly shared and had low generation probability. In a later analysis, a clonal expansion index was calculated for each public chain from normalized within-repertoire ranks of inferred template counts. A later analysis computed generation probabilities with a VDJ recombination model fitted to out-of-frame rearrangements, and checked the results against IGoR. In a later analysis, hypergeometric tests were used to score TCR-TCR, TCR-HLA and TCR-CMV co-occurrence, with a repertoire-size bias correction applied to TCR pairs. To estimate false discovery rates, a later analysis permuted the HLA or CMV assignments 20 times. In a later analysis, co-occurring TCRs were grouped using DBSCAN, with TCRdist sequence similarity added in when clustering inside HLA-allele-positive subsets. For co-occurrence clustering, repertoires with fewer than 30,000 or more than 120,000 public chains were excluded, along with about five repertoires with anomalous nucleotide sharing. What TCRdb holds here is the immuneACCESS table cut down to in-frame rearrangements. Part of the clones is not present; checked against another copy, under half of the missing clones reflect an unresolved V gene, and the others are unexplained. That table gives V, J and clone size, and the DNA gave D and trimming. In all, the sample holds 62,000 or so clones, and approximately 83% of those were seen once. The top ten clonotypes cover roughly 4% of the sample.

Sequencing was performed on PBMCs. The sequence links TRBV7-2 to TRBJ2-1, with TRBD2 matching 8 junction bases. This receptor was identified in a man aged 25-45 years in good health and CMV-seronegative. The CDR3 here reads CASSSSGLASYNEQFF. The DNA sequence is as follows: TGTGCCAGCAGCTCTAGCGGACTAGCTTCCTACAATGAGCAGTTCTTC.